What follows are 4 T cell receptor beta chains derived from one specimen sequenced in a study of graft-versus-host responses after intestinal transplantation. TCRdb keeps only in-frame clones here, not all; method: immunoSEQ multiplex PCR. The sample lists 75,000 to 90,000 clones; roughly nine tenths were seen once. Their antigens remain unidentified. The sample was unstimulated CD4+ T cells sorted from spleen or lymph node cells, taken before intestinal transplant. The receptors derive from a human donor who received an intestinal transplant.

The rearrangement joins TRBV28 to TRBJ2-3, with a weak D call TRBD1 (6 bases). Per the germline V gene, CDR1 is MDHEN and CDR2 is SYDVKM. With 4 bases removed from V and 9 bases from J, the gap between germline ends came to 20 bases. The CDR3 length is 15 residues. The CDR3 loop is CASSWGDRTSGTQYF. The CDR3 DNA reads as TGTGCCAGCAGTTGGGGTGACAGGACCTCCGGCACGCAGTATTTT.

This clone was observed once. The CDR3 sequence: CASSRDRGETQYF. CDR3 in DNA: TGTGCCAGCAGTCGGGACAGGGGAGAGACCCAGTACTTC. This chain connects TRBV2 to TRBJ2-5; 10 positions agree with TRBD1. Per germline, CDR1 SNHLY and CDR2 FYNNEI. The CDR3 sequence is 13 residues long. V shed 5 bases and J 4 bases; nucleotides not matched to a gene: 1.

The sample holds one count of this clone. The chain has TRBV6-1 and TRBJ2-7; D gene ambiguous. V was trimmed by 4 bases and J by 1 base, leaving 11 bases between them. Germline CDR1 reads MNHNS; CDR2 reads SASEGT. This CDR3 has 14 amino acids. For the CDR3, the DNA is TGTGCCAGCAGTGTCCTGACTGTATCCTACGAGCAGTACTTC. This encodes CASSVLTVSYEQYF.

Comments on this clone: In the same sample, other DNA sequences code for this CDR3. The V and J genes are TRBV9 and TRBJ2-3; the D gene is possibly TRBD2 (5 bases). Per germline, CDR1 SGDLS and CDR2 YYNGEE. V lost 0 bases, J lost 6 bases, and 8 bases lay in between. The CDR3 length is 13 residues. Here the CDR3 reads CASSVVGADTQYF. As DNA, the CDR3 is TGTGCCAGCAGCGTAGTGGGAGCTGATACGCAGTATTTT.